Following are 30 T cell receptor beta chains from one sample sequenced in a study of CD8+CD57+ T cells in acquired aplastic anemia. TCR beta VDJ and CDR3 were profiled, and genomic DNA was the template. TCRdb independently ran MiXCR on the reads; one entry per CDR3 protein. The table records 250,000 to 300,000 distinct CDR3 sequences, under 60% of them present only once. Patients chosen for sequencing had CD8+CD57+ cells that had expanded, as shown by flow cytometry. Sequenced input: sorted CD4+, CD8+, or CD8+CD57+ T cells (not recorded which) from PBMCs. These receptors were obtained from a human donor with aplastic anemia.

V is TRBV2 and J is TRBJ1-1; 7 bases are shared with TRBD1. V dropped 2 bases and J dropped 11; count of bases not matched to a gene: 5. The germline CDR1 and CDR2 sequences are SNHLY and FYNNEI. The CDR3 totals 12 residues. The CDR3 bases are TGTGCCAGCAGTGAAACCGGGACAGCGGCTTTCTTT. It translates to CASSETGTAAFF.

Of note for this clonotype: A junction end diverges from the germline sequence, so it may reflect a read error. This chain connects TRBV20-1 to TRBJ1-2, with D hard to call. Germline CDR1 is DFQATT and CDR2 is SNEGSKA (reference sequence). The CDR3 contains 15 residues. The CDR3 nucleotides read TGCGGTGCTAGATCAGGCTACGGAGAGAACTATGGCTACACCTTC. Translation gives CGARSGYGENYGYTF.

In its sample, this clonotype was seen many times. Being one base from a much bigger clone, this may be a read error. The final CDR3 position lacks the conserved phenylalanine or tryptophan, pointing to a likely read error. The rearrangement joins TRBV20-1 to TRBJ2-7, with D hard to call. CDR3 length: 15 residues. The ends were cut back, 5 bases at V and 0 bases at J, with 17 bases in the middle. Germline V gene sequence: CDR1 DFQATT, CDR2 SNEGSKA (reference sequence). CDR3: CSAGVSGSTSYEQYC. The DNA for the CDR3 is TGCAGTGCTGGGGTTTCGGGCTCTACCTCCTACGAGCAGTACTGC.

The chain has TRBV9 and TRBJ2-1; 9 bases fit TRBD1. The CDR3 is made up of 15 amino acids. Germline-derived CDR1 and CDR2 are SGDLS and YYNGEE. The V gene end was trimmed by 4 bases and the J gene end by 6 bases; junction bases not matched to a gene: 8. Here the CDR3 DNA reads TGTGCCAGCAGCCCTCGCGGGACAGGGCGCAATGAGCAGTTCTTC. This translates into CASSPRGTGRNEQFF.

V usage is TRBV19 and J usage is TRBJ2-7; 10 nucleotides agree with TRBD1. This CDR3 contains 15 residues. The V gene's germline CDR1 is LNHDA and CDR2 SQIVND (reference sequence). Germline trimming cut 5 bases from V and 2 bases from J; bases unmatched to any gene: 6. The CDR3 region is CASSVGTGDAYEQYF. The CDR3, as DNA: TGTGCCAGTAGTGTGGGGACAGGGGACGCCTACGAGCAGTACTTC.

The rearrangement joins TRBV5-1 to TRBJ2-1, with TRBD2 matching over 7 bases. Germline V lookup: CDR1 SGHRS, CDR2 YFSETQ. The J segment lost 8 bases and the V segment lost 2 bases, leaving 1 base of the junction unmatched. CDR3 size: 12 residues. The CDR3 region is CASSFAGDEQFF. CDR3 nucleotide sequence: TGCGCCAGCAGCTTCGCGGGGGATGAGCAGTTCTTC.

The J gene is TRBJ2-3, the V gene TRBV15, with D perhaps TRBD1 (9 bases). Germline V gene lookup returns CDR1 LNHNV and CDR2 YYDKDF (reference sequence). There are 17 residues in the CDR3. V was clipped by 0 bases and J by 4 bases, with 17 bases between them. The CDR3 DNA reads TGTGCCACCAGCAGAGATAGCGGGACAGGGATTTCAGATACGCAGTATTTT. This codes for CATSRDSGTGISDTQYF.

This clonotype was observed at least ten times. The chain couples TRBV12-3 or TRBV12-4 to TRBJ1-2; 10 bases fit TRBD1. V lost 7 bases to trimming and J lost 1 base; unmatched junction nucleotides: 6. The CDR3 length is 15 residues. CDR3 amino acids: CASILGQGINYGYTF. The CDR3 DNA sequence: TGTGCCAGCATCCTGGGACAGGGGATTAACTATGGCTACACCTTC.

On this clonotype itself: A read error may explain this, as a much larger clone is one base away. The CDR3 here is CASSQGDRSWDYTF. The CDR3, as DNA: TGTGCCAGCAGCCAAGGTGACAGGAGTTGGGACTACACCTTC. V and J are TRBV3-1 and TRBJ1-2; weak D call: TRBD1 (6 bases). V was clipped by 1 base and J by 10 bases, with 16 bases between them. The CDR3 extends over 14 amino acids. Germline loops: CDR1 LGHDT, CDR2 YNNKEL (reference sequence).

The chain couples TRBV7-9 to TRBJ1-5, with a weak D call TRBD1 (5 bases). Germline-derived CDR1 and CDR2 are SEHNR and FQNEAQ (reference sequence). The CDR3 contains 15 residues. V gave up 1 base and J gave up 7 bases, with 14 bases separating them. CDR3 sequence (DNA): TGTGCCAGCAGCTTAGACGAGACAGCGGGGCAGCCCCAGCATTTT. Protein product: CASSLDETAGQPQHF.

In DNA, the CDR3 is TGTGCCAGTAGGAGGGGGACAGGGGGGCTCTACGAGCAGTACTTC. Translated: CASRRGTGGLYEQYF. The rearrangement uses TRBV19 and TRBJ2-7, with TRBD1 matching 11 bases. This CDR3 is built from 15 residues. From germline, CDR1 is LNHDA and CDR2 SQIVND (reference sequence). V gave up 6 bases and J gave up 3 bases; unmatched junction bases: 7.

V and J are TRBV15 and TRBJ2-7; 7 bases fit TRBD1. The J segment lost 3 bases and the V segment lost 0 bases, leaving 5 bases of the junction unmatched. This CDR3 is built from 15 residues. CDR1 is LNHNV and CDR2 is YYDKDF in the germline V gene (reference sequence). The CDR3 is CATSRDTTGNYEQYF. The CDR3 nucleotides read TGTGCCACCAGCAGAGATACGACAGGGAACTACGAGCAGTACTTC.

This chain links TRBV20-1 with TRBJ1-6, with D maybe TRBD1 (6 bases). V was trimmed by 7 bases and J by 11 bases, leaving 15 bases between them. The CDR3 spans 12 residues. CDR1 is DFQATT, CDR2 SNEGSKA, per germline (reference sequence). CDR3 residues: CSVRGTSTPLHF. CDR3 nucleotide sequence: TGCAGTGTACGCGGGACATCTACACCCCTCCACTTT.

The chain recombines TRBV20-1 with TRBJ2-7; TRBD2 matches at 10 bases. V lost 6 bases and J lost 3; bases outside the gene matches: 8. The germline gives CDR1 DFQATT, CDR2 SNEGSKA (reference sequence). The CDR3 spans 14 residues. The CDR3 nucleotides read TGCAGTGCCTCCCGGACTAGCGGTTACTACGAGCAGTACTTC. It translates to CSASRTSGYYEQYF.

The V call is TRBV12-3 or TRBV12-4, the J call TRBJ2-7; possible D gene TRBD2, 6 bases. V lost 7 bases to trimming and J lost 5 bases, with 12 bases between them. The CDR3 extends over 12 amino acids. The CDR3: CASTTGRNEQYF. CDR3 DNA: TGTGCCAGCACCACTGGGAGGAACGAGCAGTACTTC.

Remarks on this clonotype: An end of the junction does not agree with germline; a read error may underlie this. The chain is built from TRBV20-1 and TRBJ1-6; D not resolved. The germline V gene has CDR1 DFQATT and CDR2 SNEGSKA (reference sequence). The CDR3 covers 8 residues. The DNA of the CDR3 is TGCAGTGCTAGAGACCGGGCCTTT. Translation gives CSARDRAF.

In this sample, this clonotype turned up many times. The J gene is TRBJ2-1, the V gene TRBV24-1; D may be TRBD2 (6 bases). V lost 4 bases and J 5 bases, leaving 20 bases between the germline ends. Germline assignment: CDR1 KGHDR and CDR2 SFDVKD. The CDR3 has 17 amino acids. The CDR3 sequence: CATSETPSGFRHNEQFF. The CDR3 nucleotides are TGTGCCACCAGTGAAACCCCGAGCGGGTTTCGCCACAATGAGCAGTTCTTC.

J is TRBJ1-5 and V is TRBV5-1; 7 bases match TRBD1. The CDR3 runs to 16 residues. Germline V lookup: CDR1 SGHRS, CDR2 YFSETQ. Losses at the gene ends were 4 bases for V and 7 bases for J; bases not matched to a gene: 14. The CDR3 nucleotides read TGCGCCAGCAGCGCCGACAGGGAGGATGGTGAGCAGCCCCAGCATTTT. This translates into CASSADREDGEQPQHF.

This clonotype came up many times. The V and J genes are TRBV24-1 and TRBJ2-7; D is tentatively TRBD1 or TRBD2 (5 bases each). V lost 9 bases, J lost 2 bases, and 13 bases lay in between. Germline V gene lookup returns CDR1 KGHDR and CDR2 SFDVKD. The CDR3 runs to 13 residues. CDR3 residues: CATGRDGTYEQYF. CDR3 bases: TGTGCCACCGGAAGGGACGGAACCTACGAGCAGTACTTC.

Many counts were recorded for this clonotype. CDR3 region: CATQGQNSYEQYF. Here the CDR3 DNA reads TGTGCCACGCAGGGACAGAACTCCTACGAGCAGTACTTC. The chain is built from TRBV24-1 and TRBJ2-7, with 7 bases matching TRBD1. V lost 10 bases and J lost 0; bases outside the gene matches: 5. The CDR3 is 13 amino acids. The germline V gene encodes CDR1 KGHDR and CDR2 SFDVKD.

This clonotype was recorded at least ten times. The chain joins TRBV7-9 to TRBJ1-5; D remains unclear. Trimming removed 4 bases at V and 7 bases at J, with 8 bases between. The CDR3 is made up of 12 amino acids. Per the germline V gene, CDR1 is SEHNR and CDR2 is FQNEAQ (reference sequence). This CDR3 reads CASSSSPQPQHF. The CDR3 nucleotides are TGTGCCAGCAGCTCCTCCCCCCAGCCCCAGCATTTT.

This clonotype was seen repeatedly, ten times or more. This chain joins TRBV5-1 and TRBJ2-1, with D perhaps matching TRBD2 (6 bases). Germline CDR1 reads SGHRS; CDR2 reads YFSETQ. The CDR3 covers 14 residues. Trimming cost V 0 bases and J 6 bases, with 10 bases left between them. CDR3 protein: CASSLAGDFNEQFF. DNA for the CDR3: TGCGCCAGCAGCTTGGCGGGGGACTTCAATGAGCAGTTCTTC. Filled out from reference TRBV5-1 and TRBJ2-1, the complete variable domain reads KAGVTQTPRYLIKTRGQQVTLSCSPISGHRSVSWYQQTPGQGLQFLFEYFSETQRNKGNFPGRFSGRQFSNSRSEMNVSTLELGDSALYLCASSLAGDFNEQFFGPGTRLTVL.

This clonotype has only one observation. The CDR3 DNA reads TGCAGTGCTAGGCCGAGCGGGGTTGACACCGGGGAGCTGTTTTTT. This gives the protein CSARPSGVDTGELFF. The V and J genes are TRBV20-1 and TRBJ2-2; 7 bases map to TRBD2. Germline V gene lookup returns CDR1 DFQATT and CDR2 SNEGSKA (reference sequence). The CDR3 loop spans 15 amino acids. The J segment lost 3 bases and the V segment lost 3 bases, leaving 7 bases of the junction unmatched.

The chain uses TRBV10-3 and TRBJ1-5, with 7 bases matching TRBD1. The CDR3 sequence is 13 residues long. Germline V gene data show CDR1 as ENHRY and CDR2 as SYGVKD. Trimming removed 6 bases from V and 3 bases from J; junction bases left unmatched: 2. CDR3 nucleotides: TGTGCCATCAGGGACAGGTACAATCAGCCCCAGCATTTT. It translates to CAIRDRYNQPQHF.

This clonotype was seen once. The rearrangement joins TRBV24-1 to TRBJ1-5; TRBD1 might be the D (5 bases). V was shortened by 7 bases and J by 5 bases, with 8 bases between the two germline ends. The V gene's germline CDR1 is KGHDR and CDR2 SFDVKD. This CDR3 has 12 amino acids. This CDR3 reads CATSEGHQPQHF. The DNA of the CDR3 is TGTGCCACCAGCGAGGGGCATCAGCCCCAGCATTTT.

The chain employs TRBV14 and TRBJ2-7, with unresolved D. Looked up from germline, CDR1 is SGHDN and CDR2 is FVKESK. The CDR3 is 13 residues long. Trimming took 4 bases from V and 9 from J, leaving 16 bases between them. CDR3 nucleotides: TGTGCCAGCAGCCTCTTTGGTGGCGACGGGCAGTACTTC. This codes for CASSLFGGDGQYF.

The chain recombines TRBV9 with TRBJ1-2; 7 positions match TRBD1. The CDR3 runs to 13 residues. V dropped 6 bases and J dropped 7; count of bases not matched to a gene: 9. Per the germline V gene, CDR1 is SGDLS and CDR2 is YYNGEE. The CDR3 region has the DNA TGTGCCAGCACCCTAGGGCAGGGGGGTGGCTACACCTTC. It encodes CASTLGQGGGYTF.

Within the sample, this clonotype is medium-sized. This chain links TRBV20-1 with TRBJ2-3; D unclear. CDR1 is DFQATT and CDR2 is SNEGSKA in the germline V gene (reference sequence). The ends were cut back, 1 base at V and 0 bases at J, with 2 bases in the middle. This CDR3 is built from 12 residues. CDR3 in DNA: TGCAGTGCTAGAGTTAGCACAGATACGCAGTATTTT. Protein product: CSARVSTDTQYF.

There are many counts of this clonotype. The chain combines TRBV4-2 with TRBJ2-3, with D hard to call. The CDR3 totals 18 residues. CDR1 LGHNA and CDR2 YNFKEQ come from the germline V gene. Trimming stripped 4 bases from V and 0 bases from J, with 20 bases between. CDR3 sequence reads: CASSPAGRGEWSTDTQYF. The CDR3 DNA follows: TGTGCCAGCAGCCCCGCCGGCCGTGGCGAATGGAGCACAGATACGCAGTATTTT.

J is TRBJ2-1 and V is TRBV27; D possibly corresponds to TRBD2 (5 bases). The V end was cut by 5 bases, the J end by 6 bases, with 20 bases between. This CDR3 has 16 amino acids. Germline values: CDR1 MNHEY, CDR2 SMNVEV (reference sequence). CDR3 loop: CASSRAGYLSRNEQFF. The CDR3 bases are TGTGCCAGCAGTCGCGCGGGCTACCTCTCGCGCAATGAGCAGTTCTTC.